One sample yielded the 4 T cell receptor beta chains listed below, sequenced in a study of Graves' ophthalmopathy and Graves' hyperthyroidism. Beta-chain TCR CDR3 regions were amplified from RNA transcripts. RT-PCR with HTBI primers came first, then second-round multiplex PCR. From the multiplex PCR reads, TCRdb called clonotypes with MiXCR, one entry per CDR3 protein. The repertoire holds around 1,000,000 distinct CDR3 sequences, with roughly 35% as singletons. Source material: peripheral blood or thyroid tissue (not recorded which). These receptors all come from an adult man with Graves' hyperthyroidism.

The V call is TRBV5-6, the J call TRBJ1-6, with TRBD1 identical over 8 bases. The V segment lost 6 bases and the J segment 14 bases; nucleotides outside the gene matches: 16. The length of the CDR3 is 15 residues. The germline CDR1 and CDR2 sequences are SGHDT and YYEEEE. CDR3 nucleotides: TGTGCCAGCAACTCCAGTACAGGGGGAGCAGTGGCCCTCCACTTT. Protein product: CASNSSTGGAVALHF.

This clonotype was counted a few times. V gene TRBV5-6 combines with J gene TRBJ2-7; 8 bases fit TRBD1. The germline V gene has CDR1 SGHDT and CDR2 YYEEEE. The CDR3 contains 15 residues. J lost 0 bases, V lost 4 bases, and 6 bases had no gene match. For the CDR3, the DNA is TGTGCCAGCAGCAAAGACGGGACAGGCTCCTACGAGCAGTACTTC. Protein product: CASSKDGTGSYEQYF.

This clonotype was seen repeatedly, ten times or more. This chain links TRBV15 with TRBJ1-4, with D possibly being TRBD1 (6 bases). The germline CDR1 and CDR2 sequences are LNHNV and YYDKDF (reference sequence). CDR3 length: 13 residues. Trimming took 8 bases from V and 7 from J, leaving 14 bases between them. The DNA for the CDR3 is TGTGCCACCTGGGGGCAGGGAAGTGAAAAACTGTTTTTT. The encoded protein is CATWGQGSEKLFF.

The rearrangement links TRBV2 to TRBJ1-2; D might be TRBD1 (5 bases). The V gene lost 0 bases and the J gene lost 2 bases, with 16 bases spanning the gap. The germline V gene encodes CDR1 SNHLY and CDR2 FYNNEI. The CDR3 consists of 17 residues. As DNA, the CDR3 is TGTGCCAGCAGTGAAGCGCTCTCCGGGGACCCAAACTATGGCTACACCTTC. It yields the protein CASSEALSGDPNYGYTF. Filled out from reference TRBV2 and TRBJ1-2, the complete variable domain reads EPEVTQTPSHQVTQMGQEVILRCVPISNHLYFYWYRQILGQKVEFLVSFYNNEISEKSEIFDDQFSVERPDGSNFTLKIRSTKLEDSAMYFCASSEALSGDPNYGYTFGSGTRLTVV.